A selection of T cell receptor beta chains follows, all from one sample in a study of shared clonotypes between healthy human individuals. TCRdb's table, derived via immunoSEQ multiplex PCR, lists solely in-frame clones and lacks some. Found here are under 600,000 clones, roughly four fifths of them singletons; the top ten hold more than 10%. The sample was PBMCs. The source of these receptors is a woman in her thirties or forties in good health. Some clones in this sample may be carry-over from other donors' samples. The CDR3 runs from the conserved cysteine through the conserved F or W. Fields, in order: D gene, clone size, V gene, J gene, CDR3 protein, CDR3 DNA. D genes are given only for firm matches. Size values are once, few and many counts, or a class for expanded clones, and some rows have none.

NA	NA	TRBV29-1	TRBJ2-5	CSVEDLLLPGSKQETQYF	TGCAGCGTTGAAGATCTACTACTCCCGGGATCCAAGCAAGAGACCCAGTACTTC
TRBD1	NA	TRBV27	TRBJ2-5	CASSPGTGQETQYF	TGTGCCAGCAGTCCCGGGACAGGACAAGAGACCCAGTACTTC
TRBD2	NA	TRBV27	TRBJ2-1	CASSLTLAGYRFF	TGTGCCAGCAGTCTAACACTAGCGGGATATCGGTTCTTC
TRBD1	NA	TRBV28	TRBJ2-1	CASSPGGQGALGQFF	TGTGCCAGCAGCCCGGGGGGACAGGGGGCGCTGGGGCAGTTCTTC
TRBD2	once	TRBV27	TRBJ2-7	CASTSLAGANEQYF	TGTGCCAGTACCTCGCTAGCGGGAGCCAACGAGCAGTACTTC
TRBD1	NA	TRBV9	TRBJ1-5	CASSVEGARGQPQHF	TGTGCCAGCAGCGTAGAGGGGGCCCGAGGTCAGCCCCAGCATTTT
TRBD1	NA	TRBV18	TRBJ2-2	CASSPSTGASGELFF	TGTGCCAGCTCACCATCAACAGGGGCGAGCGGGGAGCTGTTTTTT
TRBD2	NA	TRBV7-8	TRBJ2-1	CASSPRRGGREIYEQFF	TGTGCCAGCAGCCCCCGGCGGGGCGGGAGGGAAATCTATGAGCAGTTCTTC
NA	NA	TRBV7-9	TRBJ1-1	CASSYTSNTEAFF	TGTGCCAGCAGCTATACCTCGAACACTGAAGCTTTCTTT
NA	NA	TRBV6-6	TRBJ1-1	CASSYPENTEAFF	TGTGCCAGCAGTTACCCCGAGAACACTGAAGCTTTCTTT
TRBD1	NA	TRBV6-5	TRBJ1-1	CASSRGGQGPTEAFF	TGTGCCAGCAGTAGGGGGGGACAGGGCCCTACCGAAGCTTTCTTT
TRBD1	NA	TRBV19	TRBJ1-1	CASSIVGTGKAGAEAFF	TGTGCCAGTAGTATTGTAGGGACAGGGAAGGCTGGCGCTGAAGCTTTCTTT
NA	NA	TRBV5-4	TRBJ1-1	CASSAGPQIEAFF	TGTGCCAGCAGCGCGGGACCTCAAATTGAAGCTTTCTTT
NA	NA	TRBV28	TRBJ2-1	CASSLDNEQFF	TGTGCCAGCAGTCTTGACAATGAGCAGTTCTTC
TRBD1	NA	TRBV7-2	TRBJ2-5	CASSFRGRETQYF	TGTGCCAGCAGCTTCAGGGGGCGAGAGACCCAGTACTTC
TRBD1	NA	TRBV7-6	TRBJ2-3	CASSLGSRGLDTQYF	TGTGCCAGCAGCTTAGGGTCCAGGGGGCTAGATACGCAGTATTTT
TRBD2	many	TRBV4-3	TRBJ2-7	CASSQALAGGGYEQYF	TGCGCCAGCAGCCAAGCCCTAGCGGGAGGGGGTTACGAGCAGTACTTC
NA	NA	TRBV2	TRBJ2-1	CASSDRDGEQFF	TGTGCCAGCAGTGACAGGGACGGTGAGCAGTTCTTC
NA	NA	TRBV5-1	TRBJ2-7	CASSLAIGGYEQYF	TGCGCCAGCAGCTTGGCTATCGGCGGTTACGAGCAGTACTTC
NA	NA	TRBV2	TRBJ1-6	CASSDPASYNSPLHF	TGTGCCAGCAGTGATCCGGCCAGTTATAATTCACCCCTCCACTTT
NA	NA	TRBV14	TRBJ2-7	CASKGDEQYF	TGTGCCAGCAAGGGCGACGAGCAGTACTTC
TRBD2	NA	TRBV4-3	TRBJ2-1	CASSQDPLAGGYYNEQFF	TGCGCCAGCAGCCAAGATCCCTTAGCGGGAGGGTACTACAATGAGCAGTTCTTC
NA	NA	TRBV18	TRBJ1-4	CASSPPGSRNEKLFF	TGTGCCAGCTCACCACCGGGCAGTAGGAATGAAAAACTGTTTTTT
NA	NA	TRBV7-9	TRBJ2-2	CASSLVAAENTGELFF	TGTGCCAGCAGCTTAGTGGCAGCGGAGAACACCGGGGAGCTGTTTTTT
TRBD1	NA	TRBV2	TRBJ2-7	CASSRPDRGSYEQYF	TGTGCCAGCAGTAGACCGGACAGGGGGTCCTACGAGCAGTACTTC
NA	NA	TRBV7-9	TRBJ2-5	CASSLDTVGERETQYF	TGTGCCAGCAGCTTAGATACGGTGGGGGAGAGGGAGACCCAGTACTTC
TRBD2	NA	TRBV7-9	TRBJ2-7	CASSTGTSAAYEQYF	TGTGCCAGCAGCACCGGGACTAGCGCTGCCTACGAGCAGTACTTC
TRBD1	NA	TRBV9	TRBJ1-2	CASSASDRGLNYGYTF	TGTGCCAGCAGCGCGTCGGACAGGGGCCTTAACTATGGCTACACCTTC
NA	few	TRBV4-2	TRBJ1-5	CASSQDGGGNQPQHF	TGTGCCAGCAGCCAAGATGGCGGGGGCAATCAGCCCCAGCATTTT
TRBD1	NA	TRBV7-9	TRBJ2-5	CASSPTGGRGETQYF	TGTGCCAGCAGCCCAACAGGGGGCCGAGGGGAGACCCAGTACTTC
TRBD1	NA	TRBV5-5	TRBJ1-1	CASSFGTGLDEAFF	TGTGCCAGCAGCTTCGGGACAGGGCTTGATGAAGCTTTCTTT
NA	few	TRBV6-5	TRBJ2-4	CASSRNAIAKNIQYF	TGTGCCAGCAGTCGGAACGCGATAGCCAAAAACATTCAGTACTTC
NA	NA	TRBV7-2	TRBJ1-3	CASSLESGRGNTIYF	TGTGCCAGCAGCTTAGAGTCCGGTCGAGGAAACACCATATATTTT
NA	NA	TRBV5-6	TRBJ2-1	CASSTGLLDEQFF	TGTGCCAGCAGCACGGGGCTGCTGGATGAGCAGTTCTTC